Each of the 32 T cell receptor beta chains below was sequenced from the same sample in a study of T-cell memory formation after mild COVID-19. TCRdb redid the calling of the 5' RACE reads with MiXCR, one entry per CDR3 protein. This sample has roughly 310,000 distinct CDR3 sequences, with more than 15% found just once. Input material: PBMCs or a T cell subset sorted from them (not recorded which). The receptors were gathered from a man younger than 35 who had mild COVID-19 (a few samples of this study predate the infection). Cell type and time point are not known.

This clonotype has a handful of counts. The chain uses TRBV6-2 or TRBV6-3 and TRBJ2-7; 14 bases line up with TRBD2. Germline CDR1 and CDR2: MNHEY and SVGEGT. The CDR3 covers 14 residues. Trimming took 5 bases from V and 6 from J; bases not matched to a gene: 3. This CDR3 reads CASSGLAGGGEQYF. DNA of the CDR3: TGTGCCAGCAGTGGACTAGCGGGGGGAGGCGAGCAGTACTTC.

The chain is built from TRBV5-1 and TRBJ2-1, with no clear D. V was shortened by 0 bases and J by 8 bases, with 6 bases between the two germline ends. Germline lookup yields CDR1 SGHRS and CDR2 YFSETQ. CDR3 length: 12 residues. The CDR3 nucleotides are TGCGCCAGCAGCTTGGGTGGGCATGAGCAGTTCTTC. Amino acid sequence: CASSLGGHEQFF.

The chain couples TRBV5-1 to TRBJ1-2; no clear D gene. This CDR3 spans 16 amino acids. The germline V and J ends were trimmed by 3 bases and 0 bases, with 15 bases remaining between them. The germline V gene has CDR1 SGHRS and CDR2 YFSETQ. Here the CDR3 DNA reads TGCGCCAGCAGCTCGACGGGCCACCAGTCTAACTATGGCTACACCTTC. Translated: CASSSTGHQSNYGYTF. Together with reference TRBV5-1 and TRBJ1-2, the CDR3 gives the full variable domain: KAGVTQTPRYLIKTRGQQVTLSCSPISGHRSVSWYQQTPGQGLQFLFEYFSETQRNKGNFPGRFSGRQFSNSRSEMNVSTLELGDSALYLCASSSTGHQSNYGYTFGSGTRLTVV.

This clonotype turned up a few times. V usage is TRBV6-5 and J usage is TRBJ2-5; D perhaps matches TRBD2 (6 bases). Germline CDR1 reads MNHEY; CDR2 reads SVGAGI. The CDR3 is made up of 15 amino acids. Trimming left V 8 bases short and J 0 bases short, with 16 bases between. CDR3 in amino acids: CASGHGRRYQETQYF. Here the CDR3 DNA reads TGTGCCAGCGGACACGGGAGAAGGTACCAAGAGACCCAGTACTTC.

The V and J genes are TRBV7-9 and TRBJ2-1; the D gene is possibly TRBD2 (6 bases). The CDR3 covers 13 residues. V was trimmed by 8 bases and J by 7 bases, leaving 15 bases between them. Germline V gene data show CDR1 as SEHNR and CDR2 as FQNEAQ (reference sequence). In DNA, the CDR3 is TGTGCCAGCCTACAGAGCGCGGGGAATGAGCAGTTCTTC. The encoded protein is CASLQSAGNEQFF.

As concerns this clonotype: A much larger clone differs by one base, so this may be a read error. The chain couples TRBV9 to TRBJ2-7; D is ambiguous. Between the trimmed V and J ends, which lost 0 bases and 3 bases, there was a span of 10 bases. CDR1 SGDLS and CDR2 YYNGEE come from the germline V gene. The CDR3 runs 14 residues. CDR3 nucleotides: TGTGCCAGCAGCGTAGCCGGTCGAGGCTACGAGCAGTACTTC. It translates to CASSVAGRGYEQYF.

The rearrangement links TRBV7-9 to TRBJ2-5; D not certain. With 2 bases removed from V and 3 bases from J, the gap between germline ends came to 7 bases. Germline V gene sequence: CDR1 SEHNR, CDR2 FQNEAQ (reference sequence). This CDR3 has 13 residues. CDR3 sequence reads: CASSLSQEETQYF. The DNA for the CDR3 is TGTGCCAGCAGCTTATCCCAAGAAGAGACCCAGTACTTC.

This clonotype was seen ten or more times. This chain joins TRBV2 and TRBJ2-5, with 8 bases matching TRBD1. The junction had 6 bases not matched to a gene; V was cut back by 11 bases and J by 4 bases. Germline V lookup: CDR1 SNHLY, CDR2 FYNNEI. This CDR3 has 12 amino acids. The CDR3 loop reads CAYRGVAETQYF. CDR3 bases: TGTGCCTACAGGGGGGTCGCAGAGACCCAGTACTTC.

A few counts support this clonotype. The rearrangement uses TRBV12-3 or TRBV12-4 and TRBJ2-6; unclear D gene. The CDR3 is made up of 15 amino acids. The ends were cut back, 5 bases at V and 0 bases at J, with 8 bases in the middle. CDR3: CASSLRRSGANVLTF. In DNA, the CDR3 is TGTGCCAGCAGTCTAAGGCGCTCTGGGGCCAACGTCCTGACTTTC.

Concerning this clonotype: An end of the junction does not agree with germline; a read error may underlie this. CDR3 nucleotide sequence: TGCGTCAGCAGCCAAGGGATGACGGGGCCGGACGAGCAGTACTTC. This codes for CVSSQGMTGPDEQYF. This rearrangement joins TRBV4-1 to TRBJ2-7, with D perhaps given as TRBD1 or TRBD2 (5 bases each). This CDR3 is 15 amino acids long. The germline gives CDR1 MGHRA, CDR2 YSYEKL.

This sequence joins TRBV2 and TRBJ2-4; possibly TRBD2 for D (5 bases). CDR3 length: 13 amino acids. Trimming cost V 4 bases and J 10 bases, with 14 bases left between them. Germline values: CDR1 SNHLY, CDR2 FYNNEI. The CDR3 spells CASSAPGKTIQYF. In DNA, the CDR3 is TGTGCCAGCAGTGCCCCGGGAAAAACGATTCAGTACTTC.

The chain links TRBV12-3 or TRBV12-4 to TRBJ2-3, with TRBD2 matching 9 bases. V lost 10 bases, J lost 0 bases, and 5 bases stayed unmatched. This CDR3 region has 14 residues. CDR3 sequence (DNA): TGTGCCATTAGTCTAGCGGGGAGCACAGATACGCAGTATTTT. Translated: CAISLAGSTDTQYF.

The chain uses TRBV5-1 and TRBJ2-3, with a tentative D call TRBD2 (5 bases). CDR1 and CDR2 from the germline V gene are SGHRS and YFSETQ. The CDR3 extends over 15 amino acids. V lost 2 bases to trimming and J lost 0 bases, with 10 bases between them. The CDR3 DNA sequence: TGCGCCAGCAGCTTCCGGACGGGAAGCACAGATACGCAGTATTTT. It codes for CASSFRTGSTDTQYF.

This clonotype was detected many times. The chain carries TRBV12-3 or TRBV12-4 and TRBJ2-2, with D possibly TRBD2 on 7 matching bases. The V and J ends lost 3 bases and 7 bases respectively, with 9 bases between them. There are 13 residues in the CDR3. The CDR3 coding sequence is TGTGCCAGCAGTTTCGGGGGGCGCGGGGAGCTGTTTTTT. It yields the protein CASSFGGRGELFF.

This clonotype came up a few times. The chain has TRBV6-5 and TRBJ1-4, with 8 nucleotides matching TRBD1. CDR3 length: 17 amino acids. Looked up from germline, CDR1 is MNHEY and CDR2 is SVGAGI. V shed 2 bases, J shed 5 bases, and the junction held 10 bases outside the gene matches. The CDR3 loop reads CASSYLGRGRQNEKLFF. Here the CDR3 DNA reads TGTGCCAGCAGTTACCTGGGCAGGGGGCGGCAGAATGAAAAACTGTTTTTT.

The J gene is TRBJ2-1, the V gene TRBV5-1; 7 nucleotides agree with TRBD1. The CDR3 contains 15 residues. With 0 bases clipped from V and 8 bases from J, the junction kept 8 bases outside the gene matches. From germline, CDR1 is SGHRS and CDR2 YFSETQ. CDR3 DNA: TGCGCCAGCAGCTTGGGCAGGGGGTCAGCGGATGAGCAGTTCTTC. Its translation: CASSLGRGSADEQFF.

The chain joins TRBV19 to TRBJ1-1; 7 bases align to TRBD1. The CDR3 spans 14 residues. Trimming cost V 7 bases and J 4 bases; bases outside gene matches: 9. The V gene's germline CDR1 is LNHDA and CDR2 SQIVND (reference sequence). CDR3: CASKKGALGTEAFF. CDR3 DNA sequence: TGTGCCAGTAAGAAGGGGGCGCTGGGCACTGAAGCTTTCTTT.

This clonotype has a handful of counts. The V and J genes are TRBV5-5 and TRBJ1-2; D gene unclear. Deletions cut 4 bases from V and 2 bases from J, with 15 bases between. The germline gives CDR1 SGHKS, CDR2 YYEKEE (reference sequence). The CDR3 spans 15 residues. CDR3 nucleotides: TGTGCCAGCAGCCCGGATCTTCTGGGAAACTATGGCTACACCTTC. Its protein product is CASSPDLLGNYGYTF.

The rearrangement uses TRBV11-2 and TRBJ2-2; D remains unclear. CDR1 is SGHAT and CDR2 is FQNNGV in the germline V gene. The CDR3 runs 14 residues. The V end lost 2 bases, the J end lost 8 bases, and 12 bases lay between the germline ends. The CDR3 DNA reads as TGTGCCAGCAGCTTATCCCCAGACCGGGGGGAGCTGTTTTTT. It codes for CASSLSPDRGELFF.

The V and J genes are TRBV6-1 and TRBJ2-1; D not certain. Trimming stripped 5 bases from V and 7 bases from J, with 9 bases between. CDR3 length: 12 residues. From germline, CDR1 is MNHNS and CDR2 SASEGT. The CDR3 loop reads CASSPHRNEQFF. In DNA form, the CDR3 reads TGTGCCAGCAGTCCACATAGAAATGAGCAGTTCTTC.

This clonotype was found many times. The chain joins TRBV7-9 to TRBJ2-1; 7 positions agree with TRBD2. Germline CDR1 is SEHNR and CDR2 is FQNEAQ (reference sequence). This CDR3 is built from 14 residues. Unmatched junction bases numbered 5, after V lost 0 bases and J lost 9 bases. The CDR3 protein is CASSLAIGRSEQFF. The CDR3 region has the DNA TGTGCCAGCAGCTTAGCGATCGGGAGGTCTGAGCAGTTCTTC.

The V call is TRBV5-6, the J call TRBJ1-6; 9 positions agree with TRBD1. The CDR3 loop spans 17 amino acids. Germline values: CDR1 SGHDT, CDR2 YYEEEE. Trimming removed 4 bases from V and 7 bases from J; junction bases left unmatched: 12. CDR3 nucleotides: TGTGCCAGCAGCCACCCGGGGCTACAGGGGGCGAATTCACCCCTCCACTTT. This translates into CASSHPGLQGANSPLHF.

The table lists this clonotype with a few counts. This sequence joins TRBV20-1 and TRBJ1-5, with D unclear. Germline CDR1 is DFQATT and CDR2 is SNEGSKA (reference sequence). The CDR3 sequence is 13 residues long. The germline V and J ends were trimmed by 7 bases and 3 bases, with 13 bases remaining between them. CDR3 sequence reads: CSVLDGPNQPQHF. CDR3 bases: TGCAGTGTCCTAGACGGACCCAATCAGCCCCAGCATTTT.

The sample holds a few counts of this clonotype. The rearrangement uses TRBV19 and TRBJ1-2; D unresolved. The length of the CDR3 is 14 residues. CDR1 and CDR2 (germline): LNHDA, SQIVND (reference sequence). V was clipped by 6 bases and J by 4 bases, with 15 bases between them. Here the CDR3 reads CASSLRTDPYGYTF. The CDR3 region has the DNA TGTGCCAGTAGCCTGCGCACGGACCCCTATGGCTACACCTTC.

V usage is TRBV20-1 and J usage is TRBJ2-3; D ambiguous. CDR1 is DFQATT and CDR2 is SNEGSKA in the germline V gene (reference sequence). V lost 6 bases and J 3 bases, leaving 22 bases between the germline ends. CDR3 length: 16 amino acids. The CDR3 sequence: CSALSVLGFETDTQYF. CDR3 sequence (DNA): TGCAGTGCCCTGAGCGTCCTAGGTTTCGAGACAGATACGCAGTATTTT.

In its sample, this clonotype was seen a few times. The chain joins TRBV7-2 to TRBJ1-4, with TRBD1 identical over 8 bases. The CDR3 is 14 amino acids. Germline CDR1 reads SGHTA; CDR2 reads FQGNSA. J lost 6 bases, V lost 5 bases, and 5 bases had no gene match. The CDR3 here is CASSQDRVDEKLFF. The CDR3 DNA reads as TGTGCCAGCAGCCAGGACAGGGTAGATGAAAAACTGTTTTTT.

This rearrangement joins TRBV6-5 to TRBJ2-1, with D possibly matching TRBD2 (5 bases). Germline CDR1 reads MNHEY; CDR2 reads SVGAGI. The V end lost 6 bases, the J end lost 0 bases, and 9 bases lay between the germline ends. The CDR3 length is 14 residues. This CDR3 is CASRRADSYNEQFF. The CDR3, as DNA: TGTGCCAGCAGGCGAGCGGACTCCTACAATGAGCAGTTCTTC.

This chain uses TRBV6-2 or TRBV6-3 with TRBJ2-3; no clear D. Per germline, CDR1 MNHEY and CDR2 SVGEGT. The CDR3 covers 13 residues. The V end was cut by 5 bases, the J end by 5 bases, with 11 bases between. The CDR3, as DNA: TGTGCCAGCAGTAGGGCCTCCCTAGATACGCAGTATTTT. Translation: CASSRASLDTQYF.

The sample holds a few counts of this clonotype. The V and J genes are TRBV6-2 or TRBV6-3 and TRBJ2-7, with TRBD2 matching over 12 bases. The CDR3 runs 19 residues. Germline values: CDR1 MNHEY, CDR2 SVGEGT. With V trimmed by 2 bases and J by 7 bases, 18 bases remained unmatched. CDR3 sequence (DNA): TGTGCCAGCAGTTACCAACCTCTAGCGGGGGGGCATCCTTCCGGAGAGCAGTACGTC. The encoded protein is CASSYQPLAGGHPSGEQYV.

The chain uses TRBV6-5 and TRBJ2-7; weak D call: TRBD2 (5 bases). Germline-derived CDR1 and CDR2 are MNHEY and SVGAGI. The CDR3 has 12 amino acids. Trimming left V 2 bases short and J 7 bases short, with 9 bases between. The CDR3 protein is CASSYRGGEQYV. The CDR3 nucleotides read TGTGCCAGCAGTTACCGGGGTGGTGAGCAGTACGTC.

This clonotype has a handful of counts. This sequence joins TRBV3-1 and TRBJ2-2, with 8 nucleotides matching TRBD1. The CDR3 has 14 amino acids. CDR1 is LGHDT, CDR2 YNNKEL, per germline (reference sequence). V lost 6 bases to trimming and J lost 5 bases; unmatched junction nucleotides: 5. CDR3 sequence reads: CASRRQGQTGELFF. The CDR3 nucleotides are TGTGCCAGCAGACGACAGGGGCAAACCGGGGAGCTGTTTTTT. The full variable domain, completed using reference TRBV3-1 and TRBJ2-2, is DTAVSQTPKYLVTQMGNDKSIKCEQNLGHDTMYWYKQDSKKFLKIMFSYNNKELIINETVPNRFSPKSPDKAHLNLHINSLELGDSAVYFCASRRQGQTGELFFGEGSRLTVL.

This clonotype was counted ten times or more. The rearrangement joins TRBV5-1 to TRBJ2-1; D gene uncertain. Germline values: CDR1 SGHRS, CDR2 YFSETQ. This CDR3 is built from 11 residues. V dropped 0 bases and J dropped 13 bases, with 8 bases sitting between them. The chain's CDR3 is CASSLEGPQFF. CDR3 coding DNA: TGCGCCAGCAGCTTGGAAGGACCCCAGTTCTTC.